Shown below are 32 T cell receptor beta chains from a single sample sequenced in a study of cytomegalovirus exposure and HLA in healthy donors listed by TCRdb under 2017. Libraries were prepared through the immunoSEQ multiplex PCR assay. For the multiplex PCR, a mixture combining 60 forward primers for TCR Vbeta segments and 13 reverse primers for TCR Jbeta segments was used. Drawn from immuneACCESS, this table holds only the in-frame rearrangements with V and J called that TCRdb kept. Clones are partly lost; checked studies trace under half to an unresolved V gene and leave the rest unexplained. The sample table records approximately 150,000 clones; around 80% of these occur just once. The ten largest make up 2.5% to 3.5% of the sample. The sequenced material came from PBMCs. These receptors were obtained from a female donor in good health and CMV-seronegative.

The gene calls are TRBV18 and TRBJ2-3, with D tentatively TRBD1 (6 bases). The length of the CDR3 is 15 residues. The V gene's germline CDR1 is KGHSH and CDR2 LQKENI. With 8 bases removed from V and 1 base from J, the gap between germline ends came to 16 bases. CDR3 nucleotides: TGTGCCAGCGTGGAACTCAGGGGAGGCACAGATACGCAGTATTTT. Its protein is CASVELRGGTDTQYF.

The rearrangement links TRBV10-3 to TRBJ2-7; D is unresolved. V shed 4 bases and J shed 4 bases, with 11 bases lying between them. Per the germline V gene, CDR1 is ENHRY and CDR2 is SYGVKD. The CDR3 extends over 13 amino acids. CDR3 loop: CAISGGRPYEQYF. In nucleotides, the CDR3 is TGTGCCATCAGTGGTGGCAGGCCTTACGAGCAGTACTTC.

This clone was seen only once. The chain carries TRBV6-1 and TRBJ1-2, with TRBD1 matching over 10 bases. J was trimmed by 3 bases and V by 4 bases; bases with no gene match: 14. This CDR3 has 18 residues. The germline CDR1 and CDR2 sequences are MNHNS and SASEGT. The CDR3 loop is CASSGPGQGTAGYYGYTF. The CDR3 DNA reads TGTGCCAGCAGTGGCCCGGGACAGGGGACGGCGGGGTACTATGGCTACACCTTC.

CDR3 residues: CASSDRVRQPQHF. The CDR3 DNA reads TGTGCCAGCAGTGACAGGGTTCGTCAGCCCCAGCATTTT. The V and J genes are TRBV2 and TRBJ1-5; TRBD1 might be the D (5 bases). There are 13 residues in the CDR3. Germline V gives CDR1 SNHLY, CDR2 FYNNEI. Trimming cost V 3 bases and J 6 bases, with 9 bases left between them.

The chain links TRBV5-4 to TRBJ1-1, with TRBD1 matching over 7 bases. J was trimmed by 5 bases and V by 2 bases; bases with no gene match: 6. CDR1 and CDR2 from the germline V gene are SGHNT and YYREEE (reference sequence). The CDR3 has 14 amino acids. CDR3: CASSLLNRGTEAFF. Here the CDR3 DNA reads TGTGCCAGCAGCTTACTTAACAGGGGAACTGAAGCTTTCTTT.

The chain recombines TRBV4-3 with TRBJ2-1, with a possible D match to TRBD2 (6 bases). The CDR3 is made up of 15 amino acids. Between the trimmed V and J ends, which lost 0 bases and 5 bases, there was a span of 11 bases. Germline CDR1 LGHNA, CDR2 YSLEER. The CDR3 nucleotides read TGCGCCAGCAGCCAAGATAATAGCGGAGACAATGAGCAGTTCTTC. Translation gives CASSQDNSGDNEQFF.

The V and J genes are TRBV5-4 and TRBJ2-7, with D tentatively TRBD1 (5 bases). With 1 base removed from V and 1 base from J, the gap between germline ends came to 15 bases. The CDR3 sequence is 16 residues long. The germline V gene has CDR1 SGHNT and CDR2 YYREEE (reference sequence). CDR3 DNA sequence: TGTGCCAGCAGCTTGAGGGGCCAGCCGAGTTCCTACGAGCAGTACTTC. Translated, it gives CASSLRGQPSSYEQYF.

This clone showed up just once. The chain uses TRBV29-1 and TRBJ1-3; D ambiguous. The CDR3 runs to 11 residues. V was cut by 6 bases and J by 4 bases, with 7 bases left in between. Germline-derived CDR1 and CDR2 are SQVTM and ANQGSEA. CDR3 in DNA: TGCAGCGTCGTACAGGGAAACACCATATATTTT. Its translation is CSVVQGNTIYF.

For this clone: The junction and the germline gene differ at one end; a read error may be behind it. The sample contains more than one DNA sequence encoding this CDR3. The chain is built from TRBV15 and TRBJ1-5, with TRBD1 matching over 8 bases. This CDR3 has 14 residues. The germline V gene has CDR1 LNHNV and CDR2 YYDKDF (reference sequence). The CDR3 bases are TGTGCCACCAGCAGGGACAGGGAAAATCAGCCCCAGCACTTT. It specifies CATSRDRENQPQHF.

The chain employs TRBV20-1 and TRBJ2-7, with D hard to call. Per germline, CDR1 DFQATT and CDR2 SNEGSKA (reference sequence). Trimming pared 6 bases from V and 3 bases from J, leaving 3 bases between. The CDR3 is made up of 9 amino acids. The CDR3 nucleotides are TGCAGTGCCAACTACGAGCAGTACTTC. Encoded protein: CSANYEQYF.

The chain recombines TRBV7-9 with TRBJ1-3; 8 bases line up with TRBD1. The germline V gene encodes CDR1 SEHNR and CDR2 FQNEAQ (reference sequence). This CDR3 is built from 14 residues. The CDR3 nucleotides read TGTGCTACCGGACAGGGCAACTCTGGAAACACCATATATTTT. The encoded protein is CATGQGNSGNTIYF.

The chain links TRBV2 to TRBJ1-4; D gene ambiguous. V was pared by 6 bases and J by 5 bases, with 13 bases between. CDR3 length equals 14 residues. CDR1 is SNHLY and CDR2 is FYNNEI in the germline V gene. CDR3 nucleotide sequence: TGTGCCAGCAGCTGGGCCCTGATGAATGAAAAACTGTTTTTT. It is translated as CASSWALMNEKLFF. Drawing the rest from reference TRBV2 and TRBJ1-4, the complete variable domain is EPEVTQTPSHQVTQMGQEVILRCVPISNHLYFYWYRQILGQKVEFLVSFYNNEISEKSEIFDDQFSVERPDGSNFTLKIRSTKLEDSAMYFCASSWALMNEKLFFGSGTQLSVL.

This chain joins TRBV6-5 and TRBJ2-1, with TRBD1 matching 7 bases. Trimming removed 0 bases from V and 4 bases from J; junction bases left unmatched: 3. CDR1 is MNHEY, CDR2 SVGAGI, per germline. The CDR3 has 15 amino acids. CDR3 sequence reads: CASSYSRDRYNEQFF. CDR3 DNA: TGTGCCAGCAGTTACTCCCGGGACAGATACAATGAGCAGTTCTTC.

The V gene is TRBV9, the J gene TRBJ2-1; 10 bases match TRBD2. CDR1 is SGDLS, CDR2 YYNGEE, per germline. The CDR3 covers 16 residues. V shed 3 bases, J shed 6 bases, and the junction held 9 bases outside the gene matches. The DNA for the CDR3 is TGTGCCAGCAGCGCCCGTTCCGGGACTAGCGCCAATGAGCAGTTCTTC. It codes for CASSARSGTSANEQFF.

This sequence joins TRBV19 and TRBJ2-3; tentatively, D is TRBD2 (5 bases). V was cut by 5 bases and J by 0 bases, with 9 bases left in between. CDR1 LNHDA and CDR2 SQIVND come from the germline V gene (reference sequence). The CDR3 is 14 residues long. CDR3 nucleotides: TGTGCCAGTAGTCTCTCTAGCAGCACAGATACGCAGTATTTT. Its translation is CASSLSSSTDTQYF. The full variable domain, in which reference TRBV19 and TRBJ2-3 provide the parts outside the CDR3, is DGGITQSPKYLFRKEGQNVTLSCEQNLNHDAMYWYRQDPGQGLRLIYYSQIVNDFQKGDIAEGYSVSREKKESFPLTVTSAQKNPTAFYLCASSLSSSTDTQYFGPGTRLTVL.

This chain links TRBV30 with TRBJ1-5; tentative D call: TRBD1 (6 bases). CDR1 is GTSNPN and CDR2 is SVGIG in the germline V gene (reference sequence). Trimming took 3 bases from V and 7 from J, leaving 16 bases between them. The length of the CDR3 is 14 residues. CDR3 in DNA: TGTGCCTGGAGGGCTAACAGGGATGCACAGCCCCAGCATTTT. Its protein product is CAWRANRDAQPQHF.

This chain uses TRBV5-1 with TRBJ2-3; tentatively, D is TRBD2 (6 bases). From germline, CDR1 is SGHRS and CDR2 YFSETQ. CDR3 length: 11 residues. V lost 6 bases and J 6 bases, leaving 8 bases between the germline ends. The CDR3 bases are TGCGCCAGCAACCGGGGGGATACGCAGTATTTT. It specifies CASNRGDTQYF.

The chain uses TRBV19 and TRBJ1-2; 8 bases fit TRBD1. CDR1 and CDR2 (germline): LNHDA, SQIVND (reference sequence). The ends lost 6 bases at V and 6 bases at J; junction bases unmatched: 9. CDR3 length: 14 amino acids. CDR3 DNA: TGTGCCAGTAGAGACCGGACAGGGAGTCATGGCTACACCTTC. This encodes CASRDRTGSHGYTF.

The rearrangement joins TRBV28 to TRBJ1-5, with a weak D call TRBD1 (6 bases). The CDR3 is made up of 14 amino acids. The germline CDR1 and CDR2 sequences are MDHEN and SYDVKM. The ends were cut back, 2 bases at V and 3 bases at J, with 8 bases in the middle. CDR3 nucleotides: TGTGCCAGCAGTTTAGCAGGGGCCAATCAGCCCCAGCATTTT. This codes for CASSLAGANQPQHF.

In its sample, this clone was seen a few times. The genes are TRBV11-3 and TRBJ2-7; D may be TRBD2 (6 bases). This CDR3 has 13 residues. The germline V gene encodes CDR1 SGHNT and CDR2 YENEEA. With 5 bases removed from V and 6 bases from J, the gap between germline ends came to 14 bases. The CDR3 DNA is TGTGCCAGCAGCGAGAGGAGGGGCTCCGAGCAGTACTTC. Protein sequence: CASSERRGSEQYF.

V usage is TRBV7-2 and J usage is TRBJ2-1; D call uncertain. Trimming shortened V by 1 base and J by 10 bases, and 8 bases separated the two germline ends. CDR1 SGHTA and CDR2 FQGNSA come from the germline V gene. CDR3 length: 12 residues. The DNA for the CDR3 is TGTGCCAGCAGCTTAGTATCAGAAGAGCAGTTCTTC. It yields the protein CASSLVSEEQFF.

With regard to this clone: An end of the junction does not agree with germline; a read error may underlie this. V is TRBV30 and J is TRBJ1-2, with D possibly TRBD1 on 5 matching bases. The germline V gene has CDR1 GTSNPN and CDR2 SVGIG (reference sequence). The CDR3 is 13 residues long. The CDR3: CAWHLGHNRGYPF. CDR3 bases: TGTGCCTGGCACTTGGGGCACAACAGAGGCTACCCCTTC.

The rearrangement uses TRBV7-8 and TRBJ2-1, with 10 bases fitting TRBD2. Germline values: CDR1 SGHVS, CDR2 FQNEAQ. CDR3 length: 17 residues. Unmatched junction bases numbered 6, after V lost 0 bases and J lost 4 bases. This chain's CDR3 is CASSLAASGSVYNEQFF. The CDR3 coding sequence is TGTGCCAGCAGCTTAGCGGCTAGCGGGAGTGTATACAATGAGCAGTTCTTC.

This chain joins TRBV7-9 and TRBJ2-7; the match to TRBD2 covers 10 bases. CDR1 and CDR2 from the germline V gene are SEHNR and FQNEAQ (reference sequence). Trimming took 5 bases from V and 1 from J; bases not matched to a gene: 5. The CDR3 spans 15 residues. The CDR3 bases are TGTGCCAGCAGCGCCCCAGCGGGGGGGTCCTACGAGCAGTACTTC. Amino acid sequence: CASSAPAGGSYEQYF.

This chain joins TRBV27 and TRBJ1-2; 10 bases map to TRBD1. V lost 2 bases, J lost 3 bases, and 9 bases stayed unmatched. Germline CDR1 is MNHEY and CDR2 is SMNVEV (reference sequence). CDR3 length: 17 residues. CDR3 DNA sequence: TGTGCCAGCAGTTTAAAGAGGACAGGGGGGGGTCACTATGGCTACACCTTC. Translating gives CASSLKRTGGGHYGYTF.

The chain is built from TRBV21-1 and TRBJ2-3; the D segment call TRBD2 is taken from the table without a DNA check. TRBV21-1 is a recognized pseudogene. There are 14 residues in the CDR3. The CDR3 sequence is CASGRTRSTDTQYF. The DNA for the CDR3 is TGTGCCAGCGGAAGGACTAGGAGCACAGATACGCAGTATTTT.

This clone was counted at least ten times. V usage is TRBV10-2 and J usage is TRBJ1-2; 9 nucleotides align to TRBD1. CDR3 length: 14 residues. The V gene end was trimmed by 0 bases and the J gene end by 5 bases; junction bases not matched to a gene: 1. Germline CDR1 reads WSHSY; CDR2 reads SAAADI. CDR3 loop: CASSESGQGYGYTF. The CDR3, as DNA: TGCGCCAGCAGTGAGTCCGGACAGGGGTATGGCTACACCTTC.

The V gene is TRBV9, the J gene TRBJ1-2, with 7 bases identical to TRBD1. This CDR3 has 16 amino acids. Germline assignment: CDR1 SGDLS and CDR2 YYNGEE. With V trimmed by 6 bases and J by 3 bases, 14 bases remained unmatched. CDR3 in amino acids: CASNAPRGRNDYGYTF. The CDR3 DNA reads as TGTGCCAGCAACGCACCCAGGGGGAGAAATGACTATGGCTACACCTTC.

This clone was observed a handful of times. The genes are TRBV5-5 and TRBJ2-7; TRBD1 agrees at 9 bases. Per the germline V gene, CDR1 is SGHKS and CDR2 is YYEKEE (reference sequence). Trimming at V came to 4 bases and at J to 6 bases, leaving 11 bases not matched to a gene. The CDR3 spans 15 residues. The CDR3 DNA sequence: TGTGCCAGCAGCGTCTCCGGGACAGGGATCTCCGAGCAGTACTTC. Amino acids: CASSVSGTGISEQYF.

This clone occurred once. The junction does not match germline at one end; this may be a read error. The rearrangement links TRBV28 to TRBJ1-1, with 9 nucleotides matching TRBD1. The germline V gene has CDR1 MDHEN and CDR2 SYDVKM. This CDR3 spans 12 amino acids. CDR3 protein: CAIKPDRGQPYF. The CDR3 region has the DNA TGTGCCATAAAACCGGACAGGGGCCAACCTTATTTT.

V usage is TRBV27 and J usage is TRBJ2-7; D is uncertain. Per germline, CDR1 MNHEY and CDR2 SMNVEV (reference sequence). V shed 5 bases and J shed 7 bases, with 9 bases lying between them. This CDR3 has 11 residues. The CDR3 nucleotides are TGTGCCAGCAGTCCCGCTAAAGAGCAGTACTTC. Its protein is CASSPAKEQYF.

This chain links TRBV7-8 with TRBJ1-1; perhaps TRBD1 as D (5 bases). V was shortened by 5 bases and J by 6 bases, with 13 bases between the two germline ends. Per the germline V gene, CDR1 is SGHVS and CDR2 is FQNEAQ. CDR3 length equals 13 residues. The CDR3 reads CASSTGGIAEAFF. Written as DNA, the CDR3 is TGTGCCAGCAGCACAGGAGGGATCGCTGAAGCTTTCTTT.